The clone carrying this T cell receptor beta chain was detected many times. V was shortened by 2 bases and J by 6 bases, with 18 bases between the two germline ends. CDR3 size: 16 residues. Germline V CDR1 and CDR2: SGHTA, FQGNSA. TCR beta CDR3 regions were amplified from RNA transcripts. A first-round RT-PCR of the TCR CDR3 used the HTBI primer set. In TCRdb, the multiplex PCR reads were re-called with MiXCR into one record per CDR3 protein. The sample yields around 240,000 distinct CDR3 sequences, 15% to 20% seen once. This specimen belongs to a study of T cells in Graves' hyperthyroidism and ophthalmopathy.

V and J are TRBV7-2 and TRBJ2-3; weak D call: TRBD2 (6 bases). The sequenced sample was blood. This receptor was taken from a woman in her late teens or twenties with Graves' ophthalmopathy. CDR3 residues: CASSLRGGRLEDTQYF. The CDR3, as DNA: TGTGCCAGCAGCTTAAGAGGTGGGAGGCTAGAGGATACGCAGTATTTT.